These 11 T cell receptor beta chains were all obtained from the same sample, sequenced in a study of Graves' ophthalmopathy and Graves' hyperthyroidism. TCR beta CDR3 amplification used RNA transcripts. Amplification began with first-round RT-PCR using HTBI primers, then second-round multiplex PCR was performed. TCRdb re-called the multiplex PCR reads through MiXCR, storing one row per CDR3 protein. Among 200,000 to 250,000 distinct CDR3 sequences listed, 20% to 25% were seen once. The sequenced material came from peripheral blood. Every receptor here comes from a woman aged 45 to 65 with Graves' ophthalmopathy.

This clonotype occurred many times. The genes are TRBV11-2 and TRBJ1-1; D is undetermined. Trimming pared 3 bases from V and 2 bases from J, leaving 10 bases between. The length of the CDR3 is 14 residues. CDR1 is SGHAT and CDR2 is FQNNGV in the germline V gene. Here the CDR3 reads CASSFKRLNTEAFF. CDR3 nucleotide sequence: TGTGCCAGCAGCTTCAAACGGCTTAACACTGAAGCTTTCTTT.

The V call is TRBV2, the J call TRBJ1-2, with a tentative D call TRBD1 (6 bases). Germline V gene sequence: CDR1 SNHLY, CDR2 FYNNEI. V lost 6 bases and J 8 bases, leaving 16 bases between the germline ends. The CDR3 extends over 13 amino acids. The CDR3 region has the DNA TGTGCCAGCAGAGCACTTACAGGGTTCGGCTACACCTTC. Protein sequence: CASRALTGFGYTF.

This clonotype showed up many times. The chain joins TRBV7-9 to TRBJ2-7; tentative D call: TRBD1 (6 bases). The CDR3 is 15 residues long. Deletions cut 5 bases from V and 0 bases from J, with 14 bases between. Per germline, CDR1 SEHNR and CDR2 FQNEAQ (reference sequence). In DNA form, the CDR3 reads TGTGCCAGCAGCCGGACGGGACAACCCTCCTACGAGCAGTACTTC. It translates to CASSRTGQPSYEQYF.

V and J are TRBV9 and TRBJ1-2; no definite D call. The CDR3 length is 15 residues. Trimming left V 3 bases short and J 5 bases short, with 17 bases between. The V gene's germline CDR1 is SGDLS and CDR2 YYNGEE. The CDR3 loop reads CASSATRSTPYGYTF. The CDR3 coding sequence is TGTGCCAGCAGCGCCACCCGTAGCACCCCTTATGGCTACACCTTC.

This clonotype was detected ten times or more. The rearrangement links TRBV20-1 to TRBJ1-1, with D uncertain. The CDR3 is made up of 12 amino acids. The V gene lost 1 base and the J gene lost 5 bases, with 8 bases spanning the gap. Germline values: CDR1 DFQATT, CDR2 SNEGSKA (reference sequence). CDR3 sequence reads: CSARGGLTEAFF. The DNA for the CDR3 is TGCAGTGCTAGAGGGGGTCTGACTGAAGCTTTCTTT.

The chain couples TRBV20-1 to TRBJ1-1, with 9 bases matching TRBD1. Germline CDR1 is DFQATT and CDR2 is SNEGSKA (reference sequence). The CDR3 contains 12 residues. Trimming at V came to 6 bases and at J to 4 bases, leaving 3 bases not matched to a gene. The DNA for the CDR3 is TGCAGTGCGGGACAGGGAGGCACTGAAGCTTTCTTT. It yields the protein CSAGQGGTEAFF.

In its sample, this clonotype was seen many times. CDR3 loop: CASSPQVRRPTEAFF. The CDR3 nucleotides are TGTGCCAGTAGTCCCCAGGTCCGCCGGCCGACTGAAGCTTTCTTT. V gene TRBV19 combines with J gene TRBJ1-1, with unresolved D. Trimming took 5 bases from V and 5 from J, leaving 18 bases between them. The germline V gene encodes CDR1 LNHDA and CDR2 SQIVND (reference sequence). CDR3 size: 15 residues.

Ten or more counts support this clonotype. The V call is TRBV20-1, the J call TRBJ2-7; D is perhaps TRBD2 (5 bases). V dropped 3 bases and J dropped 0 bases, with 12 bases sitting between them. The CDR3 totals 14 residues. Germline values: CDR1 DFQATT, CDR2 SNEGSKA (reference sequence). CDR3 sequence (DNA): TGCAGTGCTAGCCCCGGTGGGAGCTCCTACGAGCAGTACTTC. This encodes CSASPGGSSYEQYF.

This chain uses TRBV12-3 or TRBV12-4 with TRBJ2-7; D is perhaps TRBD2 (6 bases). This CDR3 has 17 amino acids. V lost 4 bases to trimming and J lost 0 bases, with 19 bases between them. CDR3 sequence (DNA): TGTGCCAGCAGTTCTCTTCCGGGACTGGGGACCTCCTACGAGCAGTACTTC. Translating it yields CASSSLPGLGTSYEQYF.

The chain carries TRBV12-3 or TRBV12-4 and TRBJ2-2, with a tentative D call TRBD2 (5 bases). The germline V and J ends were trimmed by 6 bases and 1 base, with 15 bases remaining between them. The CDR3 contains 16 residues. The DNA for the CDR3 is TGTGCCAGCAGCCAACTGGGCGGGCGGAACACCGGGGAGCTGTTTTTT. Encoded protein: CASSQLGGRNTGELFF.

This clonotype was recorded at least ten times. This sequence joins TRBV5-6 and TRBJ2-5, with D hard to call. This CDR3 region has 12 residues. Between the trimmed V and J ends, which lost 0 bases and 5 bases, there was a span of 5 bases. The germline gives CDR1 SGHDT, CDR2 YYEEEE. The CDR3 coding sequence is TGTGCCAGCAGCTTGGTAACCGAGACCCAGTACTTC. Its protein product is CASSLVTETQYF.